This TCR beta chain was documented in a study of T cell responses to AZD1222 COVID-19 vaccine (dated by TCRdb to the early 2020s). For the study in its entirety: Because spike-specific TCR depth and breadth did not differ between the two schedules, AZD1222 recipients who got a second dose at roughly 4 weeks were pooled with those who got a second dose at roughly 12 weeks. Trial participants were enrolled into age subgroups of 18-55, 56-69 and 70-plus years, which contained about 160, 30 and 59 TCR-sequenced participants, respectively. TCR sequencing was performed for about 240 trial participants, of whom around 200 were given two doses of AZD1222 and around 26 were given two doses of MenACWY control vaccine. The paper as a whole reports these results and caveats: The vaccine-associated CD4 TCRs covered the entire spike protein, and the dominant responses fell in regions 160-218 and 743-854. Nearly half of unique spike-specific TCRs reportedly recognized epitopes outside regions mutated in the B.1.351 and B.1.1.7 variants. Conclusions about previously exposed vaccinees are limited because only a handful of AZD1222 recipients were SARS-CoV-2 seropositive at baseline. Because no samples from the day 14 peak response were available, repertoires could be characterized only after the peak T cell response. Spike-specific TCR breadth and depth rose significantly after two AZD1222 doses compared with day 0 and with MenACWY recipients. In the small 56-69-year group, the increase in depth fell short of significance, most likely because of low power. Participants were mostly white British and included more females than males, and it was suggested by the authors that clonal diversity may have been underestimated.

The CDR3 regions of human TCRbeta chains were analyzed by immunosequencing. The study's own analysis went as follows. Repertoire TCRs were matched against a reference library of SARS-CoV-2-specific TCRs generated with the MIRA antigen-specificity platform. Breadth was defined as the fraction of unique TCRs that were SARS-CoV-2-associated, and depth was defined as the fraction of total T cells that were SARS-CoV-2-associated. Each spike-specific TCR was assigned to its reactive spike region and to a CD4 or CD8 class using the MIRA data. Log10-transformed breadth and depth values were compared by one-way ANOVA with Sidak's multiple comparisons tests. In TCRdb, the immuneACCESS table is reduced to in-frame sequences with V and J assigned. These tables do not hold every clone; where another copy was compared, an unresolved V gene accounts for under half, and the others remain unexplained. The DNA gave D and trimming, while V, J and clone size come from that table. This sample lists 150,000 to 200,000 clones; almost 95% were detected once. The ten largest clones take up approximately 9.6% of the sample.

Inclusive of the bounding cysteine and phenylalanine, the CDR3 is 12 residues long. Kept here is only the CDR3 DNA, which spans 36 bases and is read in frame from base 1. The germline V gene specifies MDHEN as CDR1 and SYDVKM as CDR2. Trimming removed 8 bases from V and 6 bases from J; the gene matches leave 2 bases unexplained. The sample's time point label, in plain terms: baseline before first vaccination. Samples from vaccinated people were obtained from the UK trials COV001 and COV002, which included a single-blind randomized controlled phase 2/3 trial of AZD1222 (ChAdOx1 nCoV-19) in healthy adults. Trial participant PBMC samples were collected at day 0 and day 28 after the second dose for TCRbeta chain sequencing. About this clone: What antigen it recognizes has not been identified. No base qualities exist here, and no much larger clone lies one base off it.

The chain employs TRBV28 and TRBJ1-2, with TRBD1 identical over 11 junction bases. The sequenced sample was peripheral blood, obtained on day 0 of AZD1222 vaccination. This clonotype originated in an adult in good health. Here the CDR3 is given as CASRTGGDGYTF. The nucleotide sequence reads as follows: TGTGCCAGCCGGACAGGGGGCGATGGCTACACCTTC.